These T cell receptor beta chains were read from a single sample in a study of blood T cell repertoires in COVID-19. The protocol was immunoSEQ multiplex PCR, while the TCRdb copy is restricted to in-frame clones and leaves out a portion. This table holds some 14,000 clones, roughly 89% found once. The sequenced sample consisted of peripheral blood. The receptors originated from a human donor in a cohort sampled during active COVID-19. Both conserved end residues are part of each CDR3. A D gene is named only where the DNA matches it firmly. The size entry is marked missing in some rows and otherwise reads once, few, many or a size class.

.	.	TRBV6-5	TRBJ1-2	CASSYWPPGDGYTF	TGTGCCAGCAGTTACTGGCCCCCCGGAGATGGCTACACCTTC
.	few	TRBV4-3	TRBJ1-6	CASSQDIMVAVSPLHF	TGCGCCAGCAGCCAAGATATTATGGTTGCAGTTTCACCCCTCCACTTT
TRBD2	.	TRBV19	TRBJ2-1	CASRGLAGGPEGNEQFF	TGTGCCAGTAGGGGCCTAGCGGGAGGGCCAGAAGGGAATGAGCAGTTCTTC
.	.	TRBV2	TRBJ1-1	CASKEGQSNTEAFF	TGTGCCAGCAAGGAAGGACAGTCGAACACTGAAGCTTTCTTT
TRBD2	.	TRBV7-6	TRBJ2-1	CASSLGSSGMGRNEQFF	TGTGCCAGCAGCTTAGGGTCTAGCGGGATGGGTAGGAATGAGCAGTTCTTC
.	.	TRBV6-2/TRBV6-3	TRBJ2-1	CASSSDFDNEQFF	TGTGCCAGCAGTTCGGACTTTGACAATGAGCAGTTCTTC
.	.	TRBV3-1/TRBV3-2	TRBJ1-3	CASSQEPFDTFSGNTIYF	TGTGCCAGCAGCCAAGAGCCGTTTGACACATTCTCTGGAAACACCATATATTTT
.	.	TRBV18	TRBJ2-7	CASSPLELGEQYF	TGTGCCAGCTCACCATTAGAGCTCGGCGAGCAGTACTTC
TRBD1	few	TRBV28	TRBJ2-7	CASSRTETGYGEQYF	TGTGCCAGCAGCCGAACCGAGACAGGGTACGGCGAGCAGTACTTC
TRBD1	.	TRBV6-5	TRBJ2-1	CASSYGQGQGNEQFF	TGTGCCAGCAGTTACGGACAGGGCCAGGGCAATGAGCAGTTCTTC
.	.	TRBV5-1	TRBJ1-3	CASSSTGEGTGNTIYF	TGCGCCAGCAGCTCGACGGGAGAGGGTACTGGAAACACCATATATTTT
.	.	TRBV28	TRBJ1-4	CASSTHFSTGNEKLFF	TGTGCCAGCAGTACCCACTTCAGTACCGGGAATGAAAAACTGTTTTTT
.	.	TRBV9	TRBJ2-6	CASSQSSLVAGANVLTF	TGTGCCAGCAGCCAAAGTAGCCTGGTGGCTGGGGCCAACGTCCTGACTTTC
.	.	TRBV2	TRBJ2-7	CASSDRQVIDEQYF	TGTGCCAGCAGTGATCGACAGGTGATAGACGAGCAGTACTTC
.	.	TRBV27	TRBJ2-3	CASSLFGTDTQYF	TGTGCCAGCAGTTTATTCGGGACAGATACGCAGTATTTT
TRBD2	.	TRBV11-2	TRBJ2-5	CASTTRLGEGETQYF	TGTGCCAGCACCACCCGACTAGGGGAGGGTGAGACCCAGTACTTC
.	.	TRBV6-5	TRBJ2-7	CASRTETYEQYF	TGTGCCAGCAGAACAGAAACCTACGAGCAGTACTTC
.	.	TRBV7-9	TRBJ1-2	CASSLAGEAGYTF	TGTGCCAGCAGTCTAGCAGGGGAAGCGGGCTACACCTTC
.	.	TRBV30	TRBJ2-7	CAWSVLRQSYEQYF	TGTGCCTGGAGTGTACTTCGCCAATCCTACGAGCAGTACTTC
TRBD2	.	TRBV4-1	TRBJ2-3	CASSQDYAGVTDTQYF	TGCGCCAGCAGCCAAGATTACGCGGGGGTCACAGATACGCAGTATTTT
TRBD2	.	TRBV24-1	TRBJ2-3	CATSTSGGTDTQYF	TGTGCCACCAGTACTAGCGGGGGCACAGATACGCAGTATTTT
.	.	TRBV27	TRBJ1-2	CASSAGADYGYTF	TGTGCCAGCAGTGCGGGAGCCGACTATGGCTACACCTTC
.	.	TRBV10-1	TRBJ2-7	CASSAVRGSYEQYF	TGCGCCAGCAGTGCAGTGAGAGGGAGCTACGAGCAGTACTTC
.	once	TRBV6-6	TRBJ1-1	CASRARQNTEAFF	TGTGCCAGCAGAGCAAGACAGAACACTGAAGCTTTCTTT
.	.	TRBV5-6	TRBJ1-4	CASSLRGNYEKLFF	TGTGCCAGCAGCTTGAGGGGCAACTATGAAAAACTGTTTTTT
.	.	TRBV7-6	TRBJ2-7	CASSLGPPKTVPGRAEQYF	TGTGCCAGCAGCTTAGGTCCCCCTAAGACGGTCCCGGGAAGAGCAGAGCAGTACTTC
.	.	TRBV9	TRBJ2-4	CASSAPGTMEAKNIQYF	TGTGCCAGCAGCGCCCCCGGGACAATGGAGGCCAAAAACATTCAGTACTTC
TRBD1	.	TRBV13	TRBJ2-5	CASSPGRQGEYQETQYF	TGTGCCAGCAGCCCCGGTCGACAGGGTGAATACCAAGAGACCCAGTACTTC
TRBD1	.	TRBV30	TRBJ1-2	CAWSVFGRRGNNYGYTF	TGTGCCTGGAGTGTCTTTGGCCGCAGGGGGAATAACTATGGCTACACCTTC
.	.	TRBV7-3	TRBJ1-2	CASSLGGQGLGPNYGYTF	TGTGCCAGCAGCTTAGGGGGCCAGGGTTTAGGGCCAAACTATGGCTACACCTTC
.	.	TRBV6-1	TRBJ1-3	CASSEAQRGNTIYF	TGTGCCAGCAGTGAAGCCCAGCGTGGAAACACCATATATTTT
TRBD1	.	TRBV7-9	TRBJ1-1	CASSLAGGQGGDTEAFF	TGTGCCAGCAGCTTAGCCGGCGGACAGGGAGGGGACACTGAAGCTTTCTTT
.	.	TRBV2	TRBJ1-4	CASSKQVATNEKLFF	TGTGCCAGCAGTAAACAGGTTGCAACTAATGAAAAACTGTTTTTT
.	once	TRBV11-3	TRBJ2-7	CASSPPGTRTYEQYF	TGTGCCAGCAGCCCCCCCGGGACTCGAACCTACGAGCAGTACTTC
TRBD1	.	TRBV7-8	TRBJ1-4	CASSQTGGFEKLFF	TGTGCCAGCAGCCAGACAGGGGGCTTTGAAAAACTGTTTTTT
.	.	TRBV5-8	TRBJ2-7	CASSLGEGREQYF	TGTGCCAGCAGCTTGGGCGAGGGTCGCGAGCAGTACTTC
.	once	TRBV2	TRBJ1-6	CASSGGNNSPLHF	TGTGCCAGCTCGGGCGGGAATAATTCACCCCTCCACTTT
TRBD2	once	TRBV28	TRBJ2-7	CASIASGSYEQYF	TGTGCCAGCATTGCTAGCGGGAGTTACGAGCAGTACTTC
TRBD1	.	TRBV18	TRBJ1-2	CASSPGSDRGYGYTF	TGTGCCAGCTCACCAGGGTCGGACAGGGGATATGGCTACACCTTC
.	few	TRBV29-1	TRBJ2-7	CSGLTGLGAYEQYF	TGCAGCGGACTGACTGGGTTAGGGGCCTACGAGCAGTACTTC
.	.	TRBV5-6	TRBJ1-3	CASSFPGVTSGNTIYF	TGTGCCAGCAGCTTTCCGGGGGTCACGTCCGGAAACACCATATATTTT
TRBD2	.	TRBV5-4	TRBJ2-1	CASSALAGGDRVEQFF	TGTGCCAGCAGCGCCTTAGCGGGAGGTGATCGTGTTGAGCAGTTCTTC
TRBD1	.	TRBV7-9	TRBJ2-2	CAITGTGNTGELFF	TGTGCCATAACCGGGACAGGGAATACCGGGGAGCTGTTTTTT
.	.	TRBV6-2/TRBV6-3	TRBJ2-1	CASSYSRNNEQFF	TGTGCCAGCAGTTACTCGAGGAACAATGAGCAGTTCTTC
.	.	TRBV4-3	TRBJ1-2	CASSQGQNYGYTF	TGCGCCAGCAGCCAAGGACAGAACTATGGCTACACCTTC
.	.	TRBV27	TRBJ2-1	CASRFPTGPSGGEQFF	TGTGCCAGCCGGTTTCCTACCGGACCCAGCGGTGGTGAGCAGTTCTTC
TRBD2	.	TRBV11-3	TRBJ2-1	CASSLGTLGGRIGNEQFF	TGTGCCAGCAGCTTAGGGACACTGGGCGGGAGGATTGGGAATGAGCAGTTCTTC
TRBD2	.	TRBV4-2	TRBJ2-7	CASSQDTLAGFSYEQYF	TGTGCCAGCAGCCAAGACACCCTAGCGGGGTTCTCCTACGAGCAGTACTTC
TRBD1	.	TRBV4-3	TRBJ2-5	CASSQGGQGAETQYF	TGCGCCAGCAGCCAAGGGGGGCAGGGGGCAGAGACCCAATACTTC
TRBD2	.	TRBV27	TRBJ2-7	CASSLSSRGMDEQYF	TGTGCCAGCAGTTTATCGTCGCGGGGGATGGACGAGCAGTACTTC
.	.	TRBV5-5	TRBJ2-7	CASSLGVSRGDEQYF	TGTGCCAGCAGCTTGGGGGTCAGCAGGGGGGACGAGCAGTACTTC
TRBD2	once	TRBV10-2	TRBJ2-1	CASSSGLAEQFF	TGCGCCAGCAGTTCCGGACTAGCGGAGCAGTTCTTC
.	.	TRBV3-1/TRBV3-2	TRBJ2-5	CASSQVGSEETQYF	TGTGCCAGCAGCCAGGTGGGCAGTGAGGAGACCCAGTACTTC
.	.	TRBV19	TRBJ2-1	CASSIDHKTGRINEQFF	TGTGCCAGTAGTATAGATCATAAAACGGGTCGAATAAATGAGCAGTTCTTC
.	.	TRBV6-1	TRBJ2-2	CASSELETNTGELFF	TGTGCCAGCAGTGAACTAGAGACGAACACCGGGGAGCTGTTTTTT